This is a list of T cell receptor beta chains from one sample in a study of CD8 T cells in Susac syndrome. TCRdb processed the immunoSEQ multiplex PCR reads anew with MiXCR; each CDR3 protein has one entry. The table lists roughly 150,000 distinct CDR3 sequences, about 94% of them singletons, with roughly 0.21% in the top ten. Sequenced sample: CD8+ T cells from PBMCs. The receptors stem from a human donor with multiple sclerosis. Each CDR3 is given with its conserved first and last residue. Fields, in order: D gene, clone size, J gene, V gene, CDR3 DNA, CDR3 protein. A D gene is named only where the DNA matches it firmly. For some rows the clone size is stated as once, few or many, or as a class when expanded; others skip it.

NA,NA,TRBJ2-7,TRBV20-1,TGCAGTGCTAGGAAAGGGTCCTACGAGCAGTACTTC,CSARKGSYEQYF
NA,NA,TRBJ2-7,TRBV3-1,TGTGCCAGCAGCCAAGTACTTTGGGCAGCCGGCGCCCACGAGCAGTACTTC,CASSQVLWAAGAHEQYF
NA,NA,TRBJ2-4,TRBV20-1,TGCAGTGCTAGAACCGGACTCAAAAACATTCAGTACTTC,CSARTGLKNIQYF
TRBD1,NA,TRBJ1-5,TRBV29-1,TGCAGCGTATCCCGGGACAGCCCTAATCAGCCCCAGCATTTT,CSVSRDSPNQPQHF
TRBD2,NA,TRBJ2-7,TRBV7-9,TGTGCCAGCAGCTCCCCTAGCGGGGACTACTACGAGCAGTACTTC,CASSSPSGDYYEQYF
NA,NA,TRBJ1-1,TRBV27,TGTGCCAGCAGCCCCACAGTGAACACTGAAGCTTTCTTT,CASSPTVNTEAFF
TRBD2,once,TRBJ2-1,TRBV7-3,TGTGCCAGCAGCTTGGGGACTAGCATTCCCCATGAGCAGTTCTTC,CASSLGTSIPHEQFF
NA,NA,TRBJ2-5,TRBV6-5,TGTGCCAGCATGGAAGGCCTAGGCGAGACCCAGTACTTC,CASMEGLGETQYF
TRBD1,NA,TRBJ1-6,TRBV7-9,TGTGCCAGCAGCCGTAAGGGACAGGGGGCCTCACCCCTCCACTTT,CASSRKGQGASPLHF
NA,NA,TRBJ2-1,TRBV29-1,TGCAGCGTTGTAGACAGGACCAATGAGCAGTTCTTC,CSVVDRTNEQFF
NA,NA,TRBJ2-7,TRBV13,TGTGCCAGCAGCAGAGGAAGGGGGGGCTCCTACGAGCAGTACTTC,CASSRGRGGSYEQYF
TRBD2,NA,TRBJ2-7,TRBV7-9,TGTGCCAGCAGCCCTGCGGGGGGGTACGAGCAGTACTTC,CASSPAGGYEQYF
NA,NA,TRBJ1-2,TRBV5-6,TGTGCCAGCAGCTTGGTGGGGGTCGCCTATGGCTACACCTTC,CASSLVGVAYGYTF
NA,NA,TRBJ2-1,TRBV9,TGTGCCAGCAGCGTAGGGACTCCCCATGAGCAGTTCTTC,CASSVGTPHEQFF
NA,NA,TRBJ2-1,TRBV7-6,TGTGCCAGCAGCGAGGGGGGAGACAATGAGCAGTTCTTC,CASSEGGDNEQFF
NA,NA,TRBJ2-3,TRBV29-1,TGCAGCGTTGAACCGGGGGGCTTCACAGATACGCAGTATTTT,CSVEPGGFTDTQYF
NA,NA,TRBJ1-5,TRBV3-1,TGTGCCAGCAGCCAAGGCTGGGGACTGGAGCCTTATCAGCCCCAGCATTTT,CASSQGWGLEPYQPQHF
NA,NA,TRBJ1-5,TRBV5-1,TGCGCCAGCAGCTTGGGACAGAAGCATAGCAATCAGCCCCAGCATTTT,CASSLGQKHSNQPQHF
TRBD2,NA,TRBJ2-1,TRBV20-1,TGCAGTGCTAGAGATCCGGGACTAGCGGGGGGCCACCCTGGTGAGCAGTTCTTC,CSARDPGLAGGHPGEQFF
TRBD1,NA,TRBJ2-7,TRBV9,TGTGCCAGCAGCGTAGGTCCGGGACAGGTCTACGAGCAGTACTTC,CASSVGPGQVYEQYF
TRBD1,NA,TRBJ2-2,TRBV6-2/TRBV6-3,TGTGCCAGCAGCTTGGACAGGTCAACCGGGGAGCTGTTTTTT,CASSLDRSTGELFF